A single sample gave rise to the 13 T cell receptor beta chains below, sequenced in a study of cytomegalovirus exposure and HLA in healthy donors. The PCR employed 60 Vbeta primers together with 13 Jbeta primers. TCRdb's copy holds only in-frame clones and misses some; the assay was immunoSEQ multiplex PCR. The sample yields around 53,000 clones, approximately 84% seen once. Material: PBMCs. Receptors originate from a middle-aged man in good health and CMV-seronegative.

This chain uses TRBV13 with TRBJ1-3, with D possibly being TRBD1 (5 bases). Germline V gives CDR1 PRHDT, CDR2 FYEKMQ (reference sequence). CDR3 length: 14 residues. The V end lost 6 bases, the J end lost 3 bases, and 12 bases lay between the germline ends. CDR3: CASRDQGFGNTIYF. The CDR3 DNA sequence: TGTGCCAGCAGGGATCAGGGTTTTGGAAACACCATATATTTT.

The gene calls are TRBV7-5 and TRBJ1-3; the table names TRBD1, a call not compared with the DNA. TRBV7-5 is flagged as a pseudogene. The CDR3 has 14 amino acids. The CDR3 nucleotides read TGTGTCAGAAGCTCTAGGGGATCTGGAAACACCATATATTTT. Translating it yields CVRSSRGSGNTIYF.

The V gene is TRBV6-1, the J gene TRBJ1-1; D is possibly TRBD1 (5 bases). V dropped 4 bases and J dropped 10 bases, with 16 bases sitting between them. There are 13 residues in the CDR3. Germline CDR1 MNHNS, CDR2 SASEGT. The CDR3 loop reads CASSGTLQGTAFF. The CDR3 DNA follows: TGTGCCAGCAGTGGAACATTGCAGGGTACAGCTTTCTTT.

This clone was detected only once. The rearrangement joins TRBV19 to TRBJ2-2; the D gene is possibly TRBD2 (6 bases). V was shortened by 1 base and J by 0 bases, with 9 bases between the two germline ends. Per germline, CDR1 LNHDA and CDR2 SQIVND (reference sequence). The CDR3 runs 16 residues. CDR3 in amino acids: CASSIGRGSNTGELFF. In nucleotides, the CDR3 is TGTGCCAGTAGTATAGGGCGGGGTTCGAACACCGGGGAGCTGTTTTTT.

The rearrangement uses TRBV2 and TRBJ1-4, with a possible D match to TRBD1 (6 bases). CDR3 length: 14 residues. The ends were cut back, 7 bases at V and 7 bases at J, with 16 bases in the middle. CDR1 and CDR2 from the germline V gene are SNHLY and FYNNEI. DNA of the CDR3: TGTGCCAGCAAGCAGGGGTCCCCTACTGAAAAACTGTTTTTT. Amino acid sequence: CASKQGSPTEKLFF.

The rearrangement uses TRBV6-1 and TRBJ1-5; the match to TRBD1 covers 7 bases. Trimming removed 5 bases from V and 5 bases from J; junction bases left unmatched: 9. The CDR3 runs 15 residues. The germline V gene has CDR1 MNHNS and CDR2 SASEGT. The CDR3 nucleotides are TGTGCCAGCAGTTGGACAGGTTCCATCGATCAGCCCCAGCATTTT. Its translation is CASSWTGSIDQPQHF.

CDR3 protein: CASTQRGTNTGELFF. CDR3 DNA sequence: TGTGCCAGTACCCAACGGGGTACCAACACCGGGGAGCTGTTTTTT. This chain connects TRBV19 to TRBJ2-2, with D possibly being TRBD2 (5 bases). V lost 7 bases and J 2 bases, leaving 14 bases between the germline ends. Germline assignment: CDR1 LNHDA and CDR2 SQIVND (reference sequence). The CDR3 runs to 15 residues.

The rearrangement joins TRBV25-1 to TRBJ1-1, with unresolved D. The CDR3 is made up of 11 amino acids. Trimming pared 3 bases from V and 4 bases from J, leaving 3 bases between. Germline assignment: CDR1 MGHDK and CDR2 SYGVNS. The CDR3 region is CASSESTEAFF. The CDR3 DNA sequence: TGTGCCAGCAGTGAGAGCACTGAAGCTTTCTTT. Using reference TRBV25-1 and TRBJ1-1 for the parts outside the CDR3, the full variable domain is EADIYQTPRYLVIGTGKKITLECSQTMGHDKMYWYQQDPGMELHLIHYSYGVNSTEKGDLSSESTVSRIRTEHFPLTLESARPSHTSQYLCASSESTEAFFGQGTRLTVV.

The chain carries TRBV7-2 and TRBJ2-7; no clear D. The V and J ends lost 1 base and 2 bases respectively, with 9 bases between them. The germline gives CDR1 SGHTA, CDR2 FQGNSA. The CDR3 loop spans 14 amino acids. As DNA, the CDR3 is TGTGCCAGCAGCTTAGTAGTAGCCACCTACGAGCAGTACTTC. Protein product: CASSLVVATYEQYF.

The chain links TRBV5-1 to TRBJ2-7, with D perhaps TRBD1 (8 bases). The CDR3 has 14 amino acids. Germline V CDR1 and CDR2: SGHRS, YFSETQ. Trimming took off 4 bases at V and 3 bases at J, with 14 bases between the two ends. The CDR3 DNA is TGCGCCAGCAGCCAGCGGGACAGGAACTACGAGCAGTACTTC. It is translated as CASSQRDRNYEQYF.

The chain joins TRBV6-1 to TRBJ2-3; 13 bases match TRBD2. The length of the CDR3 is 15 residues. The germline V gene has CDR1 MNHNS and CDR2 SASEGT. The ends lost 4 bases at V and 5 bases at J; junction bases unmatched: 3. CDR3 in DNA: TGTGCCAGCAGTGGCAGGACTAGCGGGGGAGATACGCAGTATTTT. Translated, it gives CASSGRTSGGDTQYF.

This clone was seen just once. The genes are TRBV28 and TRBJ2-3, with 10 bases that match TRBD1. J was trimmed by 4 bases and V by 4 bases; bases with no gene match: 8. CDR1 and CDR2 from the germline V gene are MDHEN and SYDVKM. CDR3 length equals 16 residues. CDR3 protein: CASSSYSGTGADTQYF. The CDR3 DNA reads TGTGCCAGCAGTTCGTATTCCGGGACAGGGGCAGATACGCAGTATTTT.

The J gene is TRBJ2-3, the V gene TRBV7-6, with TRBD1 identical over 9 bases. Germline loops: CDR1 SGHVS, CDR2 FNYEAQ. V dropped 5 bases and J dropped 2; count of bases not matched to a gene: 11. The CDR3 is 17 residues long. CDR3 DNA sequence: TGTGCCAGCAGCCCGACTTTTGGACAGGGGATCACAGATACGCAGTATTTT. Translated: CASSPTFGQGITDTQYF.